These T cell receptor beta chains were read from a single sample in a study of blood T cell repertoires in COVID-19. Measured with immunoSEQ multiplex PCR; TCRdb has only the in-frame clones, and not every one. The table records more than 95,000 clones, over 75% of them present only once. The sample consisted of peripheral blood. The receptor source for this set is a man aged 50-59 years with acute or convalescent COVID-19. CDR3s include the opening cysteine and the closing phenylalanine or tryptophan. D genes are given only for firm matches. Only part of the rows carry a size: once, few, many, or a class if the clone is expanded.

DNA: TGCGCCAGCAGGTCGGACAGTTACAATGAGCAGTTCTTC
CDR3: CASRSDSYNEQFF
J: TRBJ2-1
size: .
D: .
V: TRBV10-1

DNA: TGTGCCAGCAGCTTGGGCGGGAGAGAATCAGATACGCAGTATTTT
CDR3: CASSLGGRESDTQYF
J: TRBJ2-3
size: .
D: TRBD2
V: TRBV5-4

DNA: TGTGCCAGTCCGAGTCAGCCCCAGCATTTT
CDR3: CASPSQPQHF
J: TRBJ1-5
size: .
D: .
V: TRBV3-1/TRBV3-2

DNA: TGTGCCAGCAGCTTGGGCCCGGGAAATTTGGAGACCCAGTACTTC
CDR3: CASSLGPGNLETQYF
J: TRBJ2-5
size: .
D: .
V: TRBV5-6

DNA: TGCGCCAGCAGCTTGGTGGCAGGAAGCTCCTACAATGAGCAGTTCTTC
CDR3: CASSLVAGSSYNEQFF
J: TRBJ2-1
size: .
D: .
V: TRBV5-1

DNA: TGTGCCAGTAGTGGGACAGGGGGCAATCAGCCCCAGCATTTT
CDR3: CASSGTGGNQPQHF
J: TRBJ1-5
size: .
D: TRBD1
V: TRBV19

DNA: TGCGCCAGCAGCTCATTCCGGGACTCAAAGTACGAGCAGTACTTC
CDR3: CASSSFRDSKYEQYF
J: TRBJ2-7
size: .
D: .
V: TRBV4-1

DNA: TGTGCCAGCAGCCAAGGGCCAGGGGGCCATGGCTACACCTTC
CDR3: CASSQGPGGHGYTF
J: TRBJ1-2
size: .
D: TRBD1
V: TRBV14

DNA: TGTGCCAGCAGCGTAGGACAGCGGGGGGCCGGGGAGCTGTTTTTT
CDR3: CASSVGQRGAGELFF
J: TRBJ2-2
size: once
D: TRBD2
V: TRBV9

DNA: TGTGCCAGCAACCGCGGGGTAAATCGGGAGCAGTACTTC
CDR3: CASNRGVNREQYF
J: TRBJ2-7
size: .
D: .
V: TRBV7-9

DNA: TGTGCCAGTAGACCCGACTACAGTAACTATGGCTACACCTTC
CDR3: CASRPDYSNYGYTF
J: TRBJ1-2
size: .
D: .
V: TRBV19

DNA: TGTGCCAGCAGTTTCGGACAGGGCCTTAGCACCGGGGAGCTGTTTTTT
CDR3: CASSFGQGLSTGELFF
J: TRBJ2-2
size: .
D: TRBD1
V: TRBV5-4

DNA: TGTGCCAGCAGCCATCGTACGGCAGATACGCAGTATTTT
CDR3: CASSHRTADTQYF
J: TRBJ2-3
size: .
D: .
V: TRBV3-1/TRBV3-2

DNA: TGTGCCAGCAGCGCGTTCGGCGACAGGGGGGGAAGCACTGAAGCTTTCTTT
CDR3: CASSAFGDRGGSTEAFF
J: TRBJ1-1
size: .
D: TRBD1
V: TRBV9

DNA: TGTGCCAGCAGCAAAACCCTGGGGGGGTCCACTGAAGCTTTCTTT
CDR3: CASSKTLGGSTEAFF
J: TRBJ1-1
size: .
D: .
V: TRBV7-3

DNA: TGTGCCAGCAGTCGCCCCGGGACTAGCGGGATTAGCACAGATACGCAGTATTTT
CDR3: CASSRPGTSGISTDTQYF
J: TRBJ2-3
size: .
D: TRBD2
V: TRBV2

DNA: TGTGCCAGCAGTTTAACCTATCCGGAGCAGTACTTC
CDR3: CASSLTYPEQYF
J: TRBJ2-7
size: .
D: .
V: TRBV28

DNA: TGTGCCAGCAGTACAATCCCTCGACCGGGAGAGGTTCAAGAGACCCAGTACTTC
CDR3: CASSTIPRPGEVQETQYF
J: TRBJ2-5
size: .
D: .
V: TRBV28

DNA: TGTGCCAGCAGCCGGGATGCGGGGTTGGTGAACAATGAGCAGTTCTTC
CDR3: CASSRDAGLVNNEQFF
J: TRBJ2-1
size: .
D: .
V: TRBV3-1/TRBV3-2

DNA: TGTGCCAGCAGCTTAGCGGATCACAGTCGGAACACCATATATTTT
CDR3: CASSLADHSRNTIYF
J: TRBJ1-3
size: .
D: .
V: TRBV7-9

DNA: TGTGCCAGCAGCTTCACAGGGAATCAGCCCCAGCATTTT
CDR3: CASSFTGNQPQHF
J: TRBJ1-5
size: .
D: .
V: TRBV11-3

DNA: TGTGCCAGCAGCCGGGAGGCGATCTTCTACAATGAGCAGTTCTTC
CDR3: CASSREAIFYNEQFF
J: TRBJ2-1
size: .
D: TRBD2
V: TRBV7-3

DNA: TGTGCCAGCAGCCACGACAGGGCTGAGCAGTTCTTC
CDR3: CASSHDRAEQFF
J: TRBJ2-1
size: .
D: TRBD1
V: TRBV4-2

DNA: TGTGCCAGCAGTTTAAGACAGGGGGCGACTGAAGCTTTCTTT
CDR3: CASSLRQGATEAFF
J: TRBJ1-1
size: .
D: TRBD1
V: TRBV28

DNA: TGTGCCACCCTGGAGGGGATCTCCTACGAGCAGTACTTC
CDR3: CATLEGISYEQYF
J: TRBJ2-7
size: .
D: .
V: TRBV6-5

DNA: TGTGCCAGTAGTATAGATCCGCCCCGCCTAAGGACTGGTCGGGAGACCCAGTACTTC
CDR3: CASSIDPPRLRTGRETQYF
J: TRBJ2-5
size: .
D: .
V: TRBV19

DNA: TGTGCCAGCAGTCCCCAGGGTTTCGGCCAGCCCCAGCATTTT
CDR3: CASSPQGFGQPQHF
J: TRBJ1-5
size: .
D: .
V: TRBV28

DNA: TGTGCCAGCAGTGAGGGGGGTCGTAGTGAAAAACTGTTTTTT
CDR3: CASSEGGRSEKLFF
J: TRBJ1-4
size: .
D: .
V: TRBV6-1

DNA: TGTGCCAGCAGGGCCTCCAACACCGGGGAGCTGTTTTTT
CDR3: CASRASNTGELFF
J: TRBJ2-2
size: .
D: .
V: TRBV7-3

DNA: TGTGCCAGTAGTGGACAGCTCCCGGGAGAAGCTTTCTTT
CDR3: CASSGQLPGEAFF
J: TRBJ1-1
size: .
D: .
V: TRBV19

DNA: TGTGCCTGGAGTCCGGGGAAAGGCACTGAAGCTTTCTTT
CDR3: CAWSPGKGTEAFF
J: TRBJ1-1
size: .
D: .
V: TRBV30

DNA: TGCGCCAGCAGCCAAGTCCCATACGGGGACAATGAGCAGTTCTTC
CDR3: CASSQVPYGDNEQFF
J: TRBJ2-1
size: few
D: .
V: TRBV4-1

DNA: TGTGCCAGCAGTCTTCGGACTAGCGGGAGAGGCAATGAGCAGTTCTTC
CDR3: CASSLRTSGRGNEQFF
J: TRBJ2-1
size: .
D: TRBD2
V: TRBV28

DNA: TGTGCCAGTAGTAAAAAACAGGGGGCTCTTGGAAACACCATATATTTT
CDR3: CASSKKQGALGNTIYF
J: TRBJ1-3
size: .
D: TRBD1
V: TRBV19

DNA: TGCAGCGTTGTGATGTATGCAGGGATGAACACTGAAGCTTTCTTT
CDR3: CSVVMYAGMNTEAFF
J: TRBJ1-1
size: .
D: .
V: TRBV29-1

DNA: TGCGCCAGCAGCCATCGGACAGGGAGGGATGAGCAGTTCTTC
CDR3: CASSHRTGRDEQFF
J: TRBJ2-1
size: .
D: .
V: TRBV4-1

DNA: TGCGCCAGCGGTGGACTAGCGGGAGGGCCGAGGACCGAGCAGTTCTTC
CDR3: CASGGLAGGPRTEQFF
J: TRBJ2-1
size: once
D: TRBD2
V: TRBV10-2

DNA: TGCGCCAGCAGCGGCTCCCTCCAGGGGGCAGGCGCTGAAGCTTTCTTT
CDR3: CASSGSLQGAGAEAFF
J: TRBJ1-1
size: once
D: TRBD1
V: TRBV5-1

DNA: TGTGCCAGCAGTGCAAACTACGGGACTGACTCTGGAAACACCATATATTTT
CDR3: CASSANYGTDSGNTIYF
J: TRBJ1-3
size: .
D: .
V: TRBV6-2/TRBV6-3

DNA: TGCGCCAGCAGCTTTGCACGGACTAGCGGGAGCGGTGTCTCCTACAATGAGCAGTTCTTC
CDR3: CASSFARTSGSGVSYNEQFF
J: TRBJ2-1
size: once
D: TRBD2
V: TRBV5-1

DNA: TGTGCCAGTGTAACACCGGGACTAGCGGGAGGGGACGTGGCTGGGGCCAACGTCCTGACTTTC
CDR3: CASVTPGLAGGDVAGANVLTF
J: TRBJ2-6
size: .
D: TRBD2
V: TRBV19

DNA: TGCGCCAGCAGCATTAGCGGGAGTATATACGAGCAGTACTTC
CDR3: CASSISGSIYEQYF
J: TRBJ2-7
size: .
D: TRBD2
V: TRBV5-1

DNA: TGCGCCAGCAGCCAAGAAACAGGGTTGAACACTGAAGCTTTCTTT
CDR3: CASSQETGLNTEAFF
J: TRBJ1-1
size: .
D: .
V: TRBV4-1

DNA: TGTGCCAGCTCACCGGGACAGGGGCTGGGCTATGGCTACACCTTC
CDR3: CASSPGQGLGYGYTF
J: TRBJ1-2
size: .
D: TRBD1
V: TRBV18

DNA: TGTGCCACCAGTGATTTAGGCCTAGCGGGAGAAGAGCAGTTCTTC
CDR3: CATSDLGLAGEEQFF
J: TRBJ2-1
size: .
D: TRBD2
V: TRBV24-1

DNA: TGCGCCAGCAGCTTGGAGGACCGGGGATCGGAGACCCAGTACTTC
CDR3: CASSLEDRGSETQYF
J: TRBJ2-5
size: .
D: .
V: TRBV5-1

DNA: TGTGCCAGCAGCTGGGCCGGGACTCCCAGCTCCTACGAGCAGTACTTC
CDR3: CASSWAGTPSSYEQYF
J: TRBJ2-7
size: .
D: .
V: TRBV5-6